The clone carrying this T cell receptor beta chain came up a few times. The antigen is undetermined. This sample stems from a study of blood T cells in healthy people across ages. Study results and limitations: Relative to aged donors, long-lived donors carried more naive CD4+ cells and displayed higher diversity.

CDR3 size: 15 residues. Germline V gene data show CDR1 as LGHDT and CDR2 as YNNKEL (reference sequence). The second PCR ran 7 to 11 cycles with a sample-barcoded 5' primer and J-beta primers. Each cDNA was tagged by a template-switch adaptor containing 12 random nucleotides. One entry per CDR3 protein, called by TCRdb with MiXCR from the 5' RACE reads. The sample has around 1,000,000 distinct CDR3 sequences, around 25% seen once. These same data were also listed under a study on T cells of mothers and their children. This second report adds: The analysis detected no persistent microchimeric T cell clones.

The sequence was obtained from a girl aged 2 to 9 in good health. The rearrangement links TRBV3-1 to TRBJ2-1, with D possibly TRBD2 on 5 matching bases. The J call is uncertain, as TRBJ2-5 better fits the DNA end. The sequencing input was blood. The DNA for the CDR3 is TGTGCCAGCAGCCAAGACGGAGGTTCCGGGGAGACCCAGTACTTC. The encoded protein is CASSQDGGSGETQYF.